This T cell receptor beta chain derives from a study of PD-1 blockade in classical Hodgkin lymphoma. Study-wide points: Repertoires differed for reasons still undefined, possibly disease activity or prior therapy. In newly diagnosed patients, baseline TCR diversity was reportedly below that of healthy donors.

Data came from immunoSEQ multiplex PCR; TCRdb stores just in-frame clones and leaves some out. The sample lists 17,000 or so clones, 80% to 90% occurring once. For this clone: The antigen is undetermined.

This sample's time point: newly diagnosed, previously untreated cHL patient sample. The study compared against PBMCs from newly diagnosed, untreated classical Hodgkin lymphoma. The material sequenced was peripheral blood mononuclear cells (PBMCs). This receptor was identified in a human donor with classical Hodgkin lymphoma.

The CDR3 loop reads CASTPVPGATNEKLFF. The CDR3 nucleotides read TGTGCCAGCACCCCTGTCCCTGGGGCAACTAATGAAAAACTGTTTTTT. The V call is TRBV5-4, the J call TRBJ1-4; D remains ambiguous. V shed 6 bases and J shed 0 bases, with 15 bases lying between them. Germline CDR1 reads SGHNT; CDR2 reads YYREEE (reference sequence). The CDR3 is 16 amino acids.